Listed here are 30 T cell receptor beta chains from one sample, sequenced in a study of T cell responses to AZD1222 COVID-19 vaccine. Here immunoSEQ multiplex PCR was the method, and the copy in TCRdb shows in-frame clones only, minus some. The table lists around 100,000 clones, 90% to 95% of them singletons. Sequences were derived from peripheral blood, sampled on day 0 of AZD1222 vaccination. These receptors all stem from an adult in good health.

The rearrangement uses TRBV4-1 and TRBJ1-3; no clear D. The V gene's germline CDR1 is MGHRA and CDR2 YSYEKL. The V end lost 1 base, the J end lost 0 bases, and 10 bases lay between the germline ends. The CDR3 is made up of 16 amino acids. The DNA of the CDR3 is TGCGCCAGCAGCCAAGTTGCCAGGAGCTCTGGAAACACCATATATTTT. Amino acid sequence: CASSQVARSSGNTIYF.

J is TRBJ2-3 and V is TRBV4-1, with TRBD2 as a possible D gene (5 bases). Per germline, CDR1 MGHRA and CDR2 YSYEKL. V was pared by 1 base and J by 6 bases, with 17 bases between. The CDR3 is made up of 16 amino acids. CDR3 in DNA: TGCGCCAGCAGCCAAGTTAGATTTAGCGTGGTTGATACGCAGTATTTT. Translated, it gives CASSQVRFSVVDTQYF.

The V gene is TRBV7-8, the J gene TRBJ2-1, with TRBD1 matching 7 bases. CDR1 and CDR2 (germline): SGHVS, FQNEAQ. The CDR3 is made up of 16 amino acids. J was trimmed by 2 bases and V by 5 bases; bases with no gene match: 9. DNA for the CDR3: TGTGCCAGCAGCCAAAGCCGGGACAGACCCTACAATGAGCAGTTCTTC. Translation: CASSQSRDRPYNEQFF.

This chain connects TRBV29-1 to TRBJ1-2; D is uncertain. The germline V and J ends were trimmed by 1 base and 1 base, with 10 bases remaining between them. Germline V CDR1 and CDR2: SQVTM, ANQGSEA. This CDR3 is built from 14 residues. The CDR3 nucleotides are TGCAGCGTTGAAGTGGAGGGAGATAACTATGGCTACACCTTC. Protein sequence: CSVEVEGDNYGYTF.

This chain joins TRBV18 and TRBJ1-2, with D uncertain. The CDR3 is 13 amino acids. The ends were cut back, 4 bases at V and 6 bases at J, with 12 bases in the middle. Germline loops: CDR1 KGHSH, CDR2 LQKENI. This chain's CDR3 is CASSLDGVNGYTF. The CDR3 nucleotides are TGTGCCAGCTCACTCGACGGGGTGAATGGCTACACCTTC.

This chain joins TRBV28 and TRBJ1-5; TRBD1 might be the D (5 bases). Germline CDR1 and CDR2: MDHEN and SYDVKM. This CDR3 has 15 residues. V lost 6 bases and J lost 7, with 19 bases in between. CDR3 in amino acids: CASSPSGAGFQPQHF. For the CDR3, the DNA is TGTGCCAGCAGCCCTTCAGGCGCAGGGTTCCAGCCCCAGCATTTT.

The rearrangement links TRBV18 to TRBJ2-2, with 12 bases matching TRBD2. Germline V gives CDR1 KGHSH, CDR2 LQKENI. Trimming took 3 bases from V and 5 from J; bases not matched to a gene: 1. This CDR3 is built from 15 residues. CDR3 in DNA: TGTGCCAGCTCACCCCTAGCGGGGGGGACCGGGGAGCTGTTTTTT. Protein product: CASSPLAGGTGELFF.

A few counts support this clone. This chain joins TRBV7-2 and TRBJ1-2, with TRBD1 matching 10 bases. J lost 5 bases, V lost 1 base, and 4 bases had no gene match. The CDR3 length is 15 residues. Per the germline V gene, CDR1 is SGHTA and CDR2 is FQGNSA. CDR3: CASSLEPGQGYGYTF. For the CDR3, the DNA is TGTGCCAGCAGCTTAGAACCGGGACAGGGGTATGGCTACACCTTC.

The chain recombines TRBV12-5 with TRBJ2-1, with 7 bases that match TRBD1. Germline V CDR1 and CDR2: LGHNT, FRNRAP. J lost 2 bases, V lost 1 base, and 5 bases had no gene match. The CDR3 has 16 amino acids. The CDR3 DNA reads as TGTGCTAGTGGTTTGGAGGTAGGGGGCACCTACAATGAGCAGTTCTTC. This gives the protein CASGLEVGGTYNEQFF.

The gene calls are TRBV12-3 or TRBV12-4 and TRBJ2-7; D not resolved. V was clipped by 2 bases and J by 4 bases, with 6 bases between them. The CDR3 length is 12 residues. CDR3 nucleotide sequence: TGTGCCAGCAGTTTAAAGTGGTACGAGCAGTACTTC. It codes for CASSLKWYEQYF.

This chain's CDR3 is CASSHRDSGGAEAFF. The CDR3 DNA reads as TGTGCCAGCAGCCACCGGGACAGCGGGGGGGCTGAAGCTTTCTTT. The J gene is TRBJ1-1, the V gene TRBV6-5, with 7 bases matching TRBD1. Germline values: CDR1 MNHEY, CDR2 SVGAGI. The J segment lost 6 bases and the V segment lost 6 bases, leaving 13 bases of the junction unmatched. The CDR3 totals 15 residues.

The chain employs TRBV27 and TRBJ1-6, with D unclear. Between the trimmed V and J ends, which lost 0 bases and 9 bases, there was a span of 12 bases. The germline gives CDR1 MNHEY, CDR2 SMNVEV (reference sequence). The CDR3 length is 15 residues. For the CDR3, the DNA is TGTGCCAGCAGTTTATCAGGAACCCCCGTTTCACCCCTCCACTTT. Translation: CASSLSGTPVSPLHF.

CDR3 DNA: TGTGCCAGCAGTCCCGAGGGGTCCTCCTACGAGCAGTACTTC. It codes for CASSPEGSSYEQYF. This rearrangement joins TRBV7-2 to TRBJ2-7; D possibly matches TRBD1 or TRBD2 (5 bases each). Trimming took 6 bases from V and 0 from J, leaving 12 bases between them. CDR3 size: 14 residues. Germline V gene sequence: CDR1 SGHTA, CDR2 FQGNSA.

This clone was observed a single time. The V call is TRBV19, the J call TRBJ1-1, with TRBD1 matching 9 bases. The trim removed 3 bases at V and 6 bases at J, leaving 8 bases unmatched. There are 15 residues in the CDR3. Per germline, CDR1 LNHDA and CDR2 SQIVND (reference sequence). The CDR3 nucleotides read TGTGCCAGTAGTATTTTTTGGGGACAGGGAGCTGAAGCTTTCTTT. Its protein product is CASSIFWGQGAEAFF.

The CDR3 sequence is CASSLRDRGYEQFF. Written as DNA, the CDR3 is TGTGCCAGCAGCCTCCGGGACAGGGGGTATGAGCAGTTCTTC. The chain has TRBV27 and TRBJ2-1; TRBD1 agrees at 11 bases. The germline V gene encodes CDR1 MNHEY and CDR2 SMNVEV (reference sequence). J gave up 8 bases and V 6 bases, and 6 bases lay outside the gene matches. This CDR3 contains 14 residues.

The chain is built from TRBV15 and TRBJ2-1; 9 nucleotides align to TRBD2. The CDR3 length is 19 residues. J lost 3 bases, V lost 3 bases, and 15 bases had no gene match. Germline-derived CDR1 and CDR2 are LNHNV and YYDKDF (reference sequence). CDR3 sequence: CATSSSLGREGQYYNEQFF. The CDR3 DNA reads as TGTGCCACCAGCAGTTCCCTTGGGCGGGAGGGACAATACTACAATGAGCAGTTCTTC.

The chain employs TRBV6-5 and TRBJ1-2; D not certain. This CDR3 is built from 14 residues. The V and J ends lost 1 base and 4 bases respectively, with 10 bases between them. Per germline, CDR1 MNHEY and CDR2 SVGAGI. In DNA, the CDR3 is TGTGCCAGCAGTTACTTTACGGGTACCTATGGCTACACCTTC. This translates into CASSYFTGTYGYTF.

This chain connects TRBV18 to TRBJ1-1; 7 bases are a match to TRBD1. Trimming took 0 bases from V and 1 from J; bases not matched to a gene: 2. Germline loops: CDR1 KGHSH, CDR2 LQKENI. The CDR3 is 15 residues long. CDR3 DNA sequence: TGTGCCAGCTCACCACCGTCAGGGGGGAACACTGAAGCTTTCTTT. It codes for CASSPPSGGNTEAFF.

The V and J genes are TRBV3-1 (or the pseudogene TRBV3-2) and TRBJ1-1; no reliable D call. This CDR3 comprises 14 residues. CDR1 and CDR2 (germline): LGHDT, YNNKEL (reference sequence). V lost 4 bases and J 10 bases, leaving 19 bases between the germline ends. The CDR3 sequence: CASSPSLGSQSAFF. The CDR3 DNA reads TGTGCCAGCAGCCCATCTCTAGGGTCTCAATCAGCTTTCTTT.

This rearrangement joins TRBV18 to TRBJ1-1; no clear D gene. The germline V gene encodes CDR1 KGHSH and CDR2 LQKENI. With 3 bases removed from V and 1 base from J, the gap between germline ends came to 15 bases. The CDR3 length is 16 residues. This CDR3 is CASSPRPVKTNTEAFF. CDR3 DNA: TGTGCCAGCTCACCTCGCCCAGTCAAGACGAACACTGAAGCTTTCTTT. The full variable domain, in which reference TRBV18 and TRBJ1-1 provide the parts outside the CDR3, is NAGVMQNPRHLVRRRGQEARLRCSPMKGHSHVYWYRQLPEEGLKFMVYLQKENIIDESGMPKERFSAEFPKEGPSILRIQQVVRGDSAAYFCASSPRPVKTNTEAFFGQGTRLTVV.

The rearrangement links TRBV7-9 to TRBJ1-4; unclear D gene. V lost 1 base and J 3 bases, leaving 6 bases between the germline ends. This CDR3 region has 14 residues. CDR1 and CDR2 (germline): SEHNR, FQNEAQ (reference sequence). CDR3 region: CASSLGQSNEKLFF. For the CDR3, the DNA is TGTGCCAGCAGCTTAGGCCAGTCTAATGAAAAACTGTTTTTT.

The J gene is TRBJ1-5, the V gene TRBV2, with D tentatively TRBD1 (5 bases). CDR3 length equals 15 residues. The germline gives CDR1 SNHLY, CDR2 FYNNEI. Trimming stripped 5 bases from V and 5 bases from J, with 16 bases between. Written as DNA, the CDR3 is TGTGCCAGCAGTCCAAAAGACAGTGTCTATCAGCCCCAGCATTTT. Its translation: CASSPKDSVYQPQHF.

This chain joins TRBV6-2 or TRBV6-3 and TRBJ1-5, with a tentative D call TRBD1 (6 bases). Germline V CDR1 and CDR2: MNHEY, SVGEGT. The V and J ends lost 8 bases and 7 bases respectively, with 21 bases between them. CDR3 length equals 15 residues. This CDR3 reads CASRPGQERGQPQHF. CDR3 DNA: TGTGCCAGCCGCCCGGGACAAGAACGGGGACAGCCCCAGCATTTT.

CDR3: CASSQPRQSQVNGYTF. CDR3 in DNA: TGCGCCAGCAGCCAACCTCGACAGTCACAGGTCAATGGCTACACCTTC. The genes are TRBV4-3 and TRBJ1-2, with D possibly TRBD1 on 5 matching bases. The CDR3 spans 16 residues. The V gene lost 2 bases and the J gene lost 6 bases, with 19 bases spanning the gap. Germline assignment: CDR1 LGHNA and CDR2 YSLEER.

The V and J genes are TRBV3-1 (or the pseudogene TRBV3-2) and TRBJ1-4; a possible D gene is TRBD1 (5 bases). Germline loops: CDR1 LGHDT, CDR2 YNNKEL (reference sequence). Trimming cost V 0 bases and J 6 bases, with 11 bases left between them. The CDR3 is 15 residues long. CDR3 protein: CASSQDPGGDEKLFF. CDR3 nucleotide sequence: TGTGCCAGCAGCCAAGATCCCGGAGGGGATGAAAAACTGTTTTTT.

The V and J genes are TRBV6-5 and TRBJ2-5; D is possibly TRBD2 (5 bases). V was trimmed by 8 bases and J by 4 bases, leaving 14 bases between them. Germline-derived CDR1 and CDR2 are MNHEY and SVGAGI. This CDR3 has 13 amino acids. The CDR3 sequence: CASGDGSLETQYF. As DNA, the CDR3 is TGTGCCAGCGGGGATGGGAGTTTAGAGACCCAGTACTTC.

This rearrangement joins TRBV11-1 to TRBJ2-5, with D possibly called TRBD1 or TRBD2 (5 bases each). The CDR3 contains 14 residues. V was shortened by 5 bases and J by 0 bases, with 10 bases between the two germline ends. Germline values: CDR1 SGHAT, CDR2 FQDESV (reference sequence). The CDR3 sequence is CASSNRDHQETQYF. CDR3 coding DNA: TGTGCCAGCAGCAACCGGGACCACCAAGAGACCCAGTACTTC. The complete variable domain, with remaining parts taken from reference TRBV11-1 and TRBJ2-5, reads EAEVAQSPRYKITEKSQAVAFWCDPISGHATLYWYRQILGQGPELLVQFQDESVVDDSQLPKDRFSAERLKGVDSTLKIQPAELGDSAMYLCASSNRDHQETQYFGPGTRLLVL.

For the CDR3, the DNA is TGTGCCAGTAGTATCTTCAGGGGAGAAGAGACCCAGTACTTC. Amino acid sequence: CASSIFRGEETQYF. The J gene is TRBJ2-5, the V gene TRBV19; possible D gene TRBD1, 6 bases. The germline CDR1 and CDR2 sequences are LNHDA and SQIVND (reference sequence). The CDR3 sequence is 14 residues long. Between the trimmed V and J ends, which lost 3 bases and 3 bases, there was a span of 11 bases.

This rearrangement joins TRBV30 to TRBJ1-1, with D unclear. Germline values: CDR1 GTSNPN, CDR2 SVGIG (reference sequence). Trimming took 4 bases from V and 0 from J, leaving 6 bases between them. The CDR3 contains 12 residues. CDR3: CAWNPVNTEAFF. In DNA form, the CDR3 reads TGTGCCTGGAATCCAGTGAACACTGAAGCTTTCTTT.

The table lists this clone with a few counts. The CDR3 DNA sequence: TGCGCCAGCAGCTTACAGGGGGCTGGGGACGGGGAGACCCAGTACTTC. Protein: CASSLQGAGDGETQYF. V and J are TRBV5-1 and TRBJ2-5; TRBD1 agrees at 9 bases. The germline gives CDR1 SGHRS, CDR2 YFSETQ. This CDR3 has 16 amino acids. V shed 2 bases, J shed 5 bases, and the junction held 10 bases outside the gene matches.